This record concerns one T cell receptor (beta chain) sequence. This clone was seen only a few times. Its antigen has not been determined. No clone much larger than this one lies a single base away; base qualities are absent. The data stem from a study of PD-L1 blockade in urothelial cancer (dated by TCRdb to about 2017). Background for the entire study: Therapy was started at some point between 2014 and 2016 for all patients, and atezolizumab 1,200 mg was administered intravenously every 3 weeks. About 90% of the 29 patients were identified as males with urothelial cancer of bladder origin, and a prior smoking history was reported by 18 of 29 patients. An ECOG performance status of 0 or 1 was recorded for the patients, and 0 to 3 prior chemotherapy regimens had been received by the patients. Blood samples were analyzed 3 weeks after the start of treatment (second dose) and 6 weeks after the start of treatment. Blood samples gave median yields of around 140,000 T cells and 80,000 or so unique TCRs, along with a median clonality of 0.080. The study, an exploratory multi-omic analysis, examined somatic, immune and clinical correlates of response to PD-L1 blockade with atezolizumab in urothelial cancer. Pretreatment tumor samples, along with matched peripheral blood collected serially before and after atezolizumab treatment, underwent TCR sequencing. Durable clinical benefit was defined as progression-free survival longer than 6 months, and TCR features were also tested against progression-free and overall survival. In the same patients who had TCR sequencing, pretreatment tumors also underwent whole exome sequencing and RNA sequencing. Fewer than ten patients reached durable clinical benefit, while 20 to 25 patients did not. Just over 28 patients had pretreatment blood TCR-seq, roughly 24 had at least one posttreatment blood collection, and roughly 24 had tumor TCR-seq. Beyond this particular receptor, the publication reports: Patients with durable benefit showed greater expansion of tumor-associated TCR clones in peripheral blood 3 weeks after starting treatment (n of about 20, p = 0.022). Improved progression-free and overall survival was found to be associated with pretreatment peripheral blood TCR clonality below the median. Small sample size (n of about 30) and many exploratory analyses mean the results are intended to be hypothesis-generating.

This sample's time point label indicates: pretreatment peripheral blood. A total of around 30 patients with locally advanced or metastatic urothelial carcinoma, treated at Memorial Sloan Kettering on a trial protocol, made up the cohort. Peripheral blood mononuclear cells were collected pretreatment and during treatment, with between 1 and 8 total time points per patient. The Qiagen DNeasy Blood extraction kit was used to purify genomic DNA from total PBMCs and tumor samples. PBMCs were collected pretreatment and during treatment and were isolated and stored as previously described. Spanning cysteine to phenylalanine, the CDR3 consists of 16 amino acids. Only CDR3 DNA is held: 48 bases, read in frame from base 1. The germline V gene provides CDR1 SQVTM and CDR2 ANQGSEA. V and J lose 2 bases and 3 bases, and a span of 17 bases separates them. To estimate absolute template abundance from read counts, synthetic TCR analog templates were spiked into each PCR. Using the immunoSEQ assay, TCRbeta CDR3 regions were amplified from genomic DNA with bias-controlled V and J gene primers. Rearranged TCRbeta segments were sequenced at approximately 20X coverage. From the authors' description of their analysis: Sequencing errors were corrected by clustering, and CDR3s were annotated against IMGT so that V, D and J genes could be assigned. Out-of-frame and stop-codon sequences were excluded, and only productive TCRbeta rearrangements were used in downstream analyses. To compute clonality, Shannon entropy was normalized by the log of the number of unique productive sequences and then subtracted from one. Fisher's exact test with Benjamini-Hochberg correction, using a cutoff of adjusted p below 0.01, was how clones that differed between time points or between blood and tumor were identified. Imported from immuneACCESS, the table was reduced by TCRdb to in-frame sequences with V and J called. These copies leave out some clones; in studies compared against another copy, an unresolved V gene accounts for under half, and the cause of the remainder is not known. The DNA gave D and trimming, while V, J and clone size come from that table. This sample holds roughly 51,000 clones; about 86% were observed only once. The ten top clones hold about 20% of the sample.

The receptor was isolated from a man in his sixties with urothelial cancer. Here the sequenced sample was PBMCs, taken around atezolizumab (anti-PD-L1) treatment. The chain links TRBV29-1 with TRBJ2-1; the D gene lacks a confident call. The DNA is TGCAGCGTTGAACCTCGCGCAAATATTTTCTACAATGAGCAGTTCTTC. This encodes CSVEPRANIFYNEQFF.